Following are 30 T cell receptor beta chains from one sample sequenced in a study of cytomegalovirus exposure and HLA in healthy donors. The PCR made use of 60 Vbeta and 13 Jbeta primers. The repertoire was sequenced with immunoSEQ multiplex PCR; TCRdb's copy has only in-frame clones and lacks some. The repertoire holds around 170,000 clones, about 80% seen once, with around 2.2% in the top ten. The specimen sequenced was PBMCs. The origin of the receptors is a man in his sixties in good health and CMV-seronegative.

This clone appeared a few times. The rearrangement uses TRBV28 and TRBJ1-1, with D uncertain. The CDR3 loop spans 14 amino acids. Trimming shortened V by 10 bases and J by 0 bases, and 15 bases separated the two germline ends. Germline values: CDR1 MDHEN, CDR2 SYDVKM. The CDR3: CATGLGQMNTEAFF. In DNA form, the CDR3 reads TGTGCCACAGGTTTGGGCCAGATGAACACTGAAGCTTTCTTT. The full variable domain, with the rest looked up from reference TRBV28 and TRBJ1-1, is DVKVTQSSRYLVKRTGEKVFLECVQDMDHENMFWYRQDPGLGLRLIYFSYDVKMKEKGDIPEGYSVSREKKERFSLILESASTNQTSMYLCATGLGQMNTEAFFGQGTRLTVV.

The rearrangement joins TRBV6-5 to TRBJ2-3; D remains unclear. V gave up 4 bases and J gave up 8 bases, with 10 bases separating them. The CDR3 consists of 12 residues. Germline V gives CDR1 MNHEY, CDR2 SVGAGI. DNA for the CDR3: TGTGCCAGCAGTTCCCAGGCTGGTACGCAGTATTTT. Protein product: CASSSQAGTQYF.

V usage is TRBV5-1 and J usage is TRBJ2-3, with 7 bases matching TRBD1. V lost 3 bases and J lost 6; bases outside the gene matches: 10. Germline V gives CDR1 SGHRS, CDR2 YFSETQ. CDR3 length: 15 residues. The CDR3 is CASSWTGSTGDTQYF. The CDR3 nucleotides are TGCGCCAGCAGCTGGACAGGCTCTACAGGGGATACGCAGTATTTT.

This chain links TRBV6-5 with TRBJ1-1, with 8 bases matching TRBD1. Germline values: CDR1 MNHEY, CDR2 SVGAGI. V was pared by 2 bases and J by 4 bases, with 9 bases of the junction left unmatched. The CDR3 extends over 16 amino acids. CDR3 protein: CASSYRTGKGVTEAFF. CDR3 bases: TGTGCCAGCAGTTACCGGACAGGGAAGGGGGTCACTGAAGCTTTCTTT.

The CDR3 DNA reads TGCGCCAGCAGCAGGGCAGGGGGCAGTCAGCCCCAGCATTTT. Translating it yields CASSRAGGSQPQHF. The rearrangement uses TRBV5-1 and TRBJ1-5, with 8 positions matching TRBD1. The germline V gene encodes CDR1 SGHRS and CDR2 YFSETQ. Trimming cost V 4 bases and J 6 bases; bases outside gene matches: 6. The CDR3 spans 14 residues.

The chain carries TRBV5-6 and TRBJ1-1, with 8 bases that match TRBD1. V trimming: 4 bases; J trimming: 8 bases; junction bases outside the gene matches: 1. The CDR3 extends over 11 amino acids. Germline CDR1 and CDR2: SGHDT and YYEEEE. CDR3 DNA: TGTGCCAGCAGCACAGGGGGAGAAGCTTTCTTT. It yields the protein CASSTGGEAFF. The full variable domain, its missing parts supplied by reference TRBV5-6 and TRBJ1-1, is DAGVTQSPTHLIKTRGQQVTLRCSPKSGHDTVSWYQQALGQGPQFIFQYYEEEERQRGNFPDRFSGHQFPNYSSELNVNALLLGDSALYLCASSTGGEAFFGQGTRLTVV.

There are a few counts of this clone. The CDR3 is CASSQSAGGSYEQYF. The CDR3 region has the DNA TGCGCCAGCAGCCAATCGGCGGGAGGGAGCTACGAGCAGTACTTC. The chain employs TRBV4-3 and TRBJ2-7; TRBD2 aligns across 9 bases. Germline CDR1 reads LGHNA; CDR2 reads YSLEER. The CDR3 runs to 15 residues. The J segment lost 3 bases and the V segment lost 2 bases, leaving 5 bases of the junction unmatched.

The CDR3 DNA reads TGTGCCAGCAGCGCGATAGCGCCCGCGAACACCGGGGAGCTGTTTTTT. Its translation is CASSAIAPANTGELFF. The chain employs TRBV7-3 and TRBJ2-2, with TRBD2 as a possible D gene (5 bases). CDR1 is SGHTA and CDR2 is FQGTGA in the germline V gene. This CDR3 comprises 16 residues. Trimming removed 5 bases from V and 0 bases from J, with 13 bases in between.

The chain combines TRBV29-1 with TRBJ1-1, with TRBD1 matching 7 bases. Per the germline V gene, CDR1 is SQVTM and CDR2 is ANQGSEA. The V segment lost 7 bases and the J segment 10 bases; nucleotides outside the gene matches: 12. CDR3 length equals 12 residues. Written as DNA, the CDR3 is TGCAGCGGATTAGAGGGGGCTGGAGGAGCTTTCTTT. Protein: CSGLEGAGGAFF.

V is TRBV6-6 and J is TRBJ2-2, with D perhaps TRBD1 (5 bases). Between the trimmed V and J ends, which lost 4 bases and 5 bases, there was a span of 11 bases. There are 14 residues in the CDR3. The germline V gene encodes CDR1 MNHNY and CDR2 SVGAGI (reference sequence). The CDR3 DNA reads TGTGCCAGCAGTTTCACCAGGGTTACCGGGGAGCTGTTTTTT. Translation: CASSFTRVTGELFF.

The rearrangement links TRBV19 to TRBJ1-1; TRBD1 agrees at 9 bases. This CDR3 contains 17 residues. V lost 5 bases, J lost 4 bases, and 14 bases stayed unmatched. CDR1 and CDR2 (germline): LNHDA, SQIVND (reference sequence). As DNA, the CDR3 is TGTGCCAGTAGTCTTCCACCTTCAGGACAGGGGTCCACTGAAGCTTTCTTT. Protein product: CASSLPPSGQGSTEAFF.

The V and J genes are TRBV4-3 and TRBJ2-3, with TRBD2 matching over 7 bases. Germline values: CDR1 LGHNA, CDR2 YSLEER. V lost 4 bases, J lost 5 bases, and 3 bases stayed unmatched. CDR3 size: 13 residues. The CDR3 DNA reads as TGCGCCAGCAGCCCTCCTAGCGGAGATACGCAGTATTTT. Amino acid sequence: CASSPPSGDTQYF.

A word on this clone: At one end the junction does not follow the germline gene, possibly because of a read error. V and J are TRBV6-6 and TRBJ1-6; D is ambiguous. CDR1 is MNHNY, CDR2 SVGAGI, per germline (reference sequence). The CDR3 length is 11 residues. The CDR3 DNA reads TGTGCCAGCCGGGGTAATTCACCCCTCAACTTT. Residues: CASRGNSPLNF.

The chain is built from TRBV28 and TRBJ1-2; D is uncertain. The CDR3 covers 13 residues. V lost 6 bases to trimming and J lost 6 bases, with 14 bases between them. Germline V gene sequence: CDR1 MDHEN, CDR2 SYDVKM. CDR3 in DNA: TGTGCCAGCAGCCGGTCGGGGTTCGATGGCTACACCTTC. Encoded protein: CASSRSGFDGYTF.

J is TRBJ1-3 and V is TRBV9; D may be TRBD1 (6 bases). Looked up from germline, CDR1 is SGDLS and CDR2 is YYNGEE. This CDR3 is built from 12 residues. The germline V and J ends were trimmed by 3 bases and 10 bases, with 11 bases remaining between them. The CDR3 nucleotides are TGTGCCAGCAGCGCGACAGGAACGACCATATATTTT. As protein: CASSATGTTIYF.

V is TRBV2 and J is TRBJ2-2; TRBD1 agrees at 8 bases. The CDR3 consists of 14 residues. Germline CDR1 reads SNHLY; CDR2 reads FYNNEI. V trimming: 6 bases; J trimming: 4 bases; junction bases outside the gene matches: 4. CDR3 sequence reads: CASRDRAGTGELFF. The CDR3 DNA reads as TGTGCCAGCAGGGACAGGGCAGGCACCGGGGAGCTGTTTTTT.

The CDR3, as DNA: TGTGCCAGCAGCTTCCTAACTCCCGGGACAGGGGGCGAAGAGACCCAGTACTTC. This gives the protein CASSFLTPGTGGEETQYF. The chain employs TRBV13 and TRBJ2-5, with 12 nucleotides matching TRBD1. With V trimmed by 3 bases and J by 3 bases, 11 bases remained unmatched. Germline V lookup: CDR1 PRHDT, CDR2 FYEKMQ (reference sequence). CDR3 length: 18 amino acids.

This clone has only a few counts. The chain is built from TRBV5-4 and TRBJ2-7, with TRBD1 matching over 11 bases. This CDR3 has 11 amino acids. CDR1 SGHNT and CDR2 YYREEE come from the germline V gene (reference sequence). Unmatched junction bases numbered 2, after V lost 10 bases and J lost 5 bases. The CDR3 coding sequence is TGTGCCTGGACAGGGGGCCACGAGCAGTACTTC. Protein: CAWTGGHEQYF.

The chain links TRBV18 to TRBJ2-3; possible D gene TRBD2, 5 bases. CDR3 length equals 12 residues. Between the trimmed V and J ends, which lost 6 bases and 5 bases, there was a span of 9 bases. Per germline, CDR1 KGHSH and CDR2 LQKENI. This chain's CDR3 is CASSPRGDTQYF. CDR3 nucleotide sequence: TGTGCCAGCTCGCCCCGGGGAGATACGCAGTATTTT.

Comment on this clone: One end of the junction is discordant with germline, which a read error may explain. This chain uses TRBV2 with TRBJ2-7, with a tentative D call TRBD2 (5 bases). The CDR3 is 12 residues long. Germline V CDR1 and CDR2: SNHLY, FYNNEI. CDR3 sequence (DNA): TGTGCCAGCACGGGGATTTACTACGAGCAGCACTTC. Its translation: CASTGIYYEQHF. Full variable domain (remainder filled in from reference TRBV2 and TRBJ2-7): EPEVTQTPSHQVTQMGQEVILRCVPISNHLYFYWYRQILGQKVEFLVSFYNNEISEKSEIFDDQFSVERPDGSNFTLKIRSTKLEDSAMYFCASTGIYYEQHFGPGTRLTVT.

The chain joins TRBV5-1 to TRBJ2-1; 9 bases are a match to TRBD1. The CDR3 loop spans 14 amino acids. The J segment lost 7 bases and the V segment lost 1 base, leaving 3 bases of the junction unmatched. Germline-derived CDR1 and CDR2 are SGHRS and YFSETQ. CDR3 nucleotide sequence: TGCGCCAGCAGCTTGTACAGGGGGCTGAATGAGCAGTTCTTC. It codes for CASSLYRGLNEQFF.

There are a few counts of this clone. The chain carries TRBV19 and TRBJ1-1; 8 nucleotides line up with TRBD1. This CDR3 has 14 amino acids. CDR1 and CDR2 from the germline V gene are LNHDA and SQIVND (reference sequence). Trimming took 3 bases from V and 5 from J; bases not matched to a gene: 5. Here the CDR3 reads CASSMRTGGTEAFF. The CDR3 DNA sequence: TGTGCCAGTAGTATGAGAACAGGGGGTACTGAAGCTTTCTTT. Based on the CDR3 plus reference TRBV19 and TRBJ1-1, the full variable domain is DGGITQSPKYLFRKEGQNVTLSCEQNLNHDAMYWYRQDPGQGLRLIYYSQIVNDFQKGDIAEGYSVSREKKESFPLTVTSAQKNPTAFYLCASSMRTGGTEAFFGQGTRLTVV.

The V gene is TRBV14, the J gene TRBJ1-4, with D possibly matching TRBD1 (6 bases). V lost 4 bases, J lost 8 bases, and 17 bases lay in between. The CDR3 has 15 amino acids. Germline loops: CDR1 SGHDN, CDR2 FVKESK. The CDR3 sequence is CASSRSQGPGEKLFF. CDR3 nucleotide sequence: TGTGCCAGCAGCCGAAGCCAGGGGCCCGGAGAAAAACTGTTTTTT.

CDR3 loop: CASSPRTSGSESRYEQYF. In DNA form, the CDR3 reads TGTGCCAGCTCACCTCGGACTAGCGGGAGTGAAAGTCGGTACGAGCAGTACTTC. The chain links TRBV18 to TRBJ2-7; 13 bases line up with TRBD2. Looked up from germline, CDR1 is KGHSH and CDR2 is LQKENI. The trim removed 3 bases at V and 4 bases at J, leaving 12 bases unmatched. This CDR3 has 18 amino acids.

The chain links TRBV4-1 to TRBJ2-2; 10 positions agree with TRBD1. The CDR3 totals 16 residues. CDR1 and CDR2 (germline): MGHRA, YSYEKL. J lost 4 bases, V lost 4 bases, and 6 bases had no gene match. The chain's CDR3 is CASSPRQGAGTGELFF. CDR3 in DNA: TGCGCCAGCAGCCCCCGACAGGGGGCGGGCACCGGGGAGCTGTTTTTT.

The CDR3 DNA sequence: TGTGCCAGCAGCTTGGCAGGGGTTAGGAACACTGAAGCTTTCTTT. Amino acids: CASSLAGVRNTEAFF. The genes are TRBV7-3 and TRBJ1-1; TRBD1 is a possible D gene (6 bases). This CDR3 is 15 amino acids long. V was trimmed by 3 bases and J by 1 base, leaving 12 bases between them. Germline V gives CDR1 SGHTA, CDR2 FQGTGA.

The rearrangement joins TRBV19 to TRBJ1-2; D is ambiguous. The germline gives CDR1 LNHDA, CDR2 SQIVND (reference sequence). This CDR3 contains 14 residues. The V gene lost 5 bases and the J gene lost 0 bases, with 10 bases spanning the gap. The CDR3 DNA reads as TGTGCCAGTAGTTGGGCAGAACCTAACTATGGCTACACCTTC. Translated: CASSWAEPNYGYTF.

This clone was seen more than once but under ten times. V and J are TRBV28 and TRBJ1-1; D is unresolved. This CDR3 is 15 amino acids long. Trimming took off 6 bases at V and 6 bases at J, with 20 bases between the two ends. Germline V CDR1 and CDR2: MDHEN, SYDVKM. CDR3 amino acids: CASRLSGVGWSEAFF. Here the CDR3 DNA reads TGTGCCAGCAGGCTCTCCGGGGTTGGATGGTCTGAAGCTTTCTTT.

The rearrangement joins TRBV19 to TRBJ2-7; the D gene is possibly TRBD2 (6 bases). The CDR3 loop spans 15 amino acids. Trimming shortened V by 6 bases and J by 0 bases, and 15 bases separated the two germline ends. CDR1 LNHDA and CDR2 SQIVND come from the germline V gene (reference sequence). The CDR3 nucleotides read TGTGCCAGTAGCCGTGCGGGACTTTCCTCCTACGAGCAGTACTTC. It specifies CASSRAGLSSYEQYF.

This clone was observed a handful of times. This chain joins TRBV29-1 and TRBJ1-1; TRBD1 matches at 9 bases. Losses at the gene ends were 5 bases for V and 7 bases for J; bases not matched to a gene: 11. CDR3 size: 14 residues. Germline CDR1 SQVTM, CDR2 ANQGSEA. The CDR3 DNA sequence: TGCAGCGTTACAACCCGGCCGGGACAGGGTGAAGCTTTCTTT. Encoded protein: CSVTTRPGQGEAFF.